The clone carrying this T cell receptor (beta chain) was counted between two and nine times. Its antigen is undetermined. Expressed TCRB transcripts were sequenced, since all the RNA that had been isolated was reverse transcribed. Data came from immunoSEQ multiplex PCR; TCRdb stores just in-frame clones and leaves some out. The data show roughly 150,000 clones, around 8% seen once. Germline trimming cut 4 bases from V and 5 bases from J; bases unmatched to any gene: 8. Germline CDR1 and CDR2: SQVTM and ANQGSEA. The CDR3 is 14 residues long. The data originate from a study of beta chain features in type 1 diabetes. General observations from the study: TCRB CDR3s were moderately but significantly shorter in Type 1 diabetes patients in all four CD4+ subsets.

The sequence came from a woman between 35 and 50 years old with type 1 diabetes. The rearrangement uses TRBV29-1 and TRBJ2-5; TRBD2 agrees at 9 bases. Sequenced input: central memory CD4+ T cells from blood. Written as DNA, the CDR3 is TGCAGCGTTGGGCTAGCGGGGAGGCTGGAGACCCAGTACTTC. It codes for CSVGLAGRLETQYF. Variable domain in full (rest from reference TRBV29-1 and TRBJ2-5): SAVISQKPSRDICQRGTSLTIQCQVDSQVTMMFWYRQQPGQSLTLIATANQGSEATYESGFVIDKFPISRPNLTFSTLTVSNMSPEDSSIYLCSVGLAGRLETQYFGPGTRLLVL.